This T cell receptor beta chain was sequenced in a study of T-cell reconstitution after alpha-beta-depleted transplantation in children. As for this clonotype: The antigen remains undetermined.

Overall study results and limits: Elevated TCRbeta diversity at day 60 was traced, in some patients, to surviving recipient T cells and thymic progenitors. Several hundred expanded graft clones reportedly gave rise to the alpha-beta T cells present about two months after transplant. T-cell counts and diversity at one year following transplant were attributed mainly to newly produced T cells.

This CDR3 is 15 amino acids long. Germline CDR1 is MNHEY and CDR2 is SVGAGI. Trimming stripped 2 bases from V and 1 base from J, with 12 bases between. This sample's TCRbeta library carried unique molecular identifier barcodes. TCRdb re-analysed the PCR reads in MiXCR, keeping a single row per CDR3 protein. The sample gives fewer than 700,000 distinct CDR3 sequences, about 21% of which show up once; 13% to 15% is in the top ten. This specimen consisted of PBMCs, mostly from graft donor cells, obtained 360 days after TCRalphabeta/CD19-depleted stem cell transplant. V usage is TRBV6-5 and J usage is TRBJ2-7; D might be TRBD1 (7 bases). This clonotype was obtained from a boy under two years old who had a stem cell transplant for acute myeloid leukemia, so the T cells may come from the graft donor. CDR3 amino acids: CASSYEGGQSYEQYF. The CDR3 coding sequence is TGTGCCAGCAGTTACGAGGGGGGACAGTCCTACGAGCAGTACTTC.